This is a list of T cell receptor beta chains from one sample in a study of T cells in localized non-small cell lung cancer. TCRdb's table, derived via immunoSEQ multiplex PCR, lists solely in-frame clones and lacks some. The data show tens of thousands of clones, 88% seen once. This material consisted of peripheral blood, taken before any cancer treatment. These receptors originate from a woman aged 35 to 75 with stage I lung adenocarcinoma. CDR3s include the opening cysteine and the closing phenylalanine or tryptophan.

>TRBV5-1
CASTWEDSRSIQYF
>TRBV5-5
CASSSLTGRSEAFF
>TRBV19
CASSISSLYGYTF
>TRBV6-1
CASSELSGNTGELFF
>TRBV10-3
CAISEPGTNQPQHF
>TRBV15
CATSRAAGSGGYNEQFF
>TRBV9
CASSVTGGFEKLFF
>TRBV27
CASSGVGDNNQPQHF
>TRBV6-5
CASSPSSGGETQYF
>TRBV19
CASSVTRGRETQYF
>TRBV13
CASSLRTPAYNEQFF
>TRBV7-6
CASSLGGQSYAQYF
>TRBV5-4
CASSPQGAEAFF
>TRBV19
CASSRDEGGLGYGYTF
>TRBV19
CASRFQGHGAKNIQYF
>TRBV12-5
CASGLPEGTSGGRYTVEQFF
>TRBV7-2
CASIPPEEGMNYGYTF
>TRBV6-5
CASNGGGERNTQYF